The 10 T cell receptor beta chains in this list originate from one sample, sequenced in a study of cytomegalovirus exposure and HLA in healthy donors. With 60 Vbeta and 13 Jbeta primers, the PCR was carried out. Here immunoSEQ multiplex PCR was the method, and the copy in TCRdb shows in-frame clones only, minus some. The data hold 150,000 to 200,000 clones, with 84% observed a single time. The sequencing input was PBMCs. The source is a woman in her forties or fifties in good health and CMV-seropositive.

The chain carries TRBV28 and TRBJ1-2; tentative D call: TRBD1 (6 bases). Germline V gene lookup returns CDR1 MDHEN and CDR2 SYDVKM. The ends were cut back, 7 bases at V and 4 bases at J, with 13 bases in the middle. CDR3 size: 13 residues. The DNA for the CDR3 is TGTGCCAGCACAGACAGGCAGAGCTATGGCTACACCTTC. Residues: CASTDRQSYGYTF.

This clone was recorded once. This chain joins TRBV7-3 and TRBJ1-1; 8 nucleotides match TRBD1. The CDR3 covers 15 residues. The trim removed 1 base at V and 4 bases at J, leaving 5 bases unmatched. CDR1 is SGHTA and CDR2 is FQGTGA in the germline V gene. The CDR3 DNA reads TGTGCCAGCAGCTTAAAATCAGGGGGCGGCACTGAAGCTTTCTTT. Amino acid sequence: CASSLKSGGGTEAFF. Full variable domain (rest looked up from reference TRBV7-3 and TRBJ1-1): GAGVSQTPSNKVTEKGKYVELRCDPISGHTALYWYRQSLGQGPEFLIYFQGTGAADDSGLPNDRFFAVRPEGSVSTLKIQRTERGDSAVYLCASSLKSGGGTEAFFGQGTRLTVV.

V is TRBV5-1 and J is TRBJ2-3; D possibly corresponds to TRBD1 (5 bases). Germline lookup yields CDR1 SGHRS and CDR2 YFSETQ. Trimming took off 4 bases at V and 6 bases at J, with 15 bases between the two ends. CDR3 length: 14 residues. The CDR3 DNA follows: TGCGCCAGCAGCGGGGATCTGGGGCCCGATACGCAGTATTTT. Translation: CASSGDLGPDTQYF.

This chain connects TRBV9 to TRBJ2-1, with 15 bases matching TRBD2. This CDR3 region has 15 residues. Germline V lookup: CDR1 SGDLS, CDR2 YYNGEE. V was pared by 3 bases and J by 10 bases, with 5 bases of the junction left unmatched. CDR3 protein: CASSAGLAGGREQFF. The CDR3 DNA sequence: TGTGCCAGCAGCGCCGGACTAGCGGGGGGGAGGGAGCAGTTCTTC.

The chain recombines TRBV19 with TRBJ1-6; possibly TRBD1 for D (5 bases). Germline values: CDR1 LNHDA, CDR2 SQIVND (reference sequence). Trimming took 9 bases from V and 10 from J, leaving 19 bases between them. This CDR3 is built from 14 residues. This CDR3 reads CASSNPRDRSPLHF. In DNA, the CDR3 is TGTGCCAGCTCTAATCCCAGGGATAGGTCACCCCTCCACTTT.

The chain is built from TRBV11-2 and TRBJ1-5; maybe TRBD1 (5 bases). Trimming shortened V by 3 bases and J by 4 bases, and 10 bases separated the two germline ends. The CDR3 is 14 amino acids. CDR1 is SGHAT, CDR2 FQNNGV, per germline. The CDR3 loop reads CASSFNQGNQPQHF. CDR3 nucleotides: TGTGCCAGCAGCTTCAACCAGGGAAATCAGCCCCAGCATTTT.

The V and J genes are TRBV11-2 and TRBJ2-1; 11 bases align to TRBD2. Trimming took 4 bases from V and 8 from J; bases not matched to a gene: 10. The CDR3 contains 16 residues. Looked up from germline, CDR1 is SGHAT and CDR2 is FQNNGV. The CDR3 nucleotides are TGTGCCAGCAGCTCTGTAGCGGGGGGGCCTAGGGATGAGCAGTTCTTC. This codes for CASSSVAGGPRDEQFF.

The V and J genes are TRBV7-2 and TRBJ1-5; possibly TRBD1 for D (6 bases). This CDR3 region has 14 residues. The germline gives CDR1 SGHTA, CDR2 FQGNSA. Trimming took off 4 bases at V and 5 bases at J, with 12 bases between the two ends. CDR3 protein: CASSSQGVDQPQHF. CDR3 in DNA: TGTGCCAGCAGCTCACAGGGCGTCGATCAGCCCCAGCATTTT.

This chain links TRBV14 with TRBJ1-1; 7 bases agree with TRBD1. Trimming cost V 4 bases and J 5 bases; bases outside gene matches: 7. The CDR3 loop spans 14 amino acids. Germline assignment: CDR1 SGHDN and CDR2 FVKESK. This chain's CDR3 is CASSPWTGLTEAFF. The CDR3 DNA sequence: TGTGCCAGCAGCCCCTGGACAGGCCTTACTGAAGCTTTCTTT. Full variable domain (rest looked up from reference TRBV14 and TRBJ1-1): EAGVTQFPSHSVIEKGQTVTLRCDPISGHDNLYWYRRVMGKEIKFLLHFVKESKQDESGMPNNRFLAERTGGTYSTLKVQPAELEDSGVYFCASSPWTGLTEAFFGQGTRLTVV.

The chain links TRBV7-8 to TRBJ1-5, with D maybe TRBD1 (5 bases). The CDR3 spans 15 residues. V lost 1 base to trimming and J lost 7 bases, with 14 bases between them. Germline V gives CDR1 SGHVS, CDR2 FQNEAQ. The chain's CDR3 is CASSLGQQASQPQHF. In DNA, the CDR3 is TGTGCCAGCAGCTTAGGCCAACAGGCAAGCCAGCCCCAGCATTTT.